Below are 20 T cell receptor beta chains sequenced from a single sample in a study of T cell responses to AZD1222 COVID-19 vaccine. Some clones are missing from TCRdb's copy, which holds only in-frame ones; the method was immunoSEQ multiplex PCR. This sample carries approximately 100,000 clones, around 92% of them seen once, and the ten largest clones take approximately 5.6%. This material consisted of peripheral blood, taken on day 0 of AZD1222 vaccination. Every receptor here comes from an adult in good health.

Only one count was recorded for this clone. The chain couples TRBV5-1 to TRBJ2-1, with D possibly called TRBD1 or TRBD2 (6 bases each). The germline gives CDR1 SGHRS, CDR2 YFSETQ. V dropped 4 bases and J dropped 8 bases, with 13 bases sitting between them. CDR3 length equals 13 residues. The CDR3 loop is CASSLPGGDEQFF. Here the CDR3 DNA reads TGCGCCAGCAGCCTGCCCGGGGGCGATGAGCAGTTCTTC.

The V call is TRBV28, the J call TRBJ1-1, with TRBD1 matching 7 bases. This CDR3 contains 17 residues. Unmatched junction bases numbered 11, after V lost 3 bases and J lost 1 base. CDR1 MDHEN and CDR2 SYDVKM come from the germline V gene. CDR3 loop: CASSLRGQGGPNTEAFF. CDR3 coding DNA: TGTGCCAGCAGTTTGAGGGGTCAGGGGGGCCCGAACACTGAAGCTTTCTTT.

The gene calls are TRBV4-2 and TRBJ1-1; D gene unclear. V was trimmed by 2 bases and J by 3 bases, leaving 7 bases between them. CDR1 and CDR2 (germline): LGHNA, YNFKEQ. The CDR3 totals 13 residues. The CDR3 loop reads CASSQYGDTEAFF. The CDR3 DNA reads as TGTGCCAGCAGCCAATATGGGGACACTGAAGCTTTCTTT.

The chain couples TRBV5-1 to TRBJ1-2; no definite D call. The germline gives CDR1 SGHRS, CDR2 YFSETQ. CDR3 length: 15 amino acids. V was cut by 0 bases and J by 3 bases, with 12 bases left in between. The CDR3 protein is CASSLGSFGDYGYTF. As DNA, the CDR3 is TGCGCCAGCAGCTTGGGGTCCTTTGGCGACTATGGCTACACCTTC.

CDR3 coding DNA: TGTGCCAGCAGTCCACAGAACACTGAAGCTTTCTTT. Protein product: CASSPQNTEAFF. The rearrangement joins TRBV2 to TRBJ1-1; no reliable D call. This CDR3 contains 12 residues. Germline CDR1 is SNHLY and CDR2 is FYNNEI. V lost 5 bases and J lost 1, with 5 bases in between. Using reference TRBV2 and TRBJ1-1 for the parts outside the CDR3, the full variable domain is EPEVTQTPSHQVTQMGQEVILRCVPISNHLYFYWYRQILGQKVEFLVSFYNNEISEKSEIFDDQFSVERPDGSNFTLKIRSTKLEDSAMYFCASSPQNTEAFFGQGTRLTVV.

The gene calls are TRBV29-1 and TRBJ2-5; no clear D. CDR1 and CDR2 from the germline V gene are SQVTM and ANQGSEA. V was clipped by 6 bases and J by 4 bases, with 15 bases between them. The CDR3 consists of 13 residues. DNA of the CDR3: TGCAGCGTGGTCCTTGGGTCTGGAGAGACCCAGTACTTC. Its protein is CSVVLGSGETQYF.

The chain employs TRBV7-9 and TRBJ2-7; 12 bases fit TRBD2. The germline V gene has CDR1 SEHNR and CDR2 FQNEAQ (reference sequence). The CDR3 totals 19 residues. Trimming took 1 base from V and 5 from J; bases not matched to a gene: 15. The CDR3 loop is CASSLELASGRGIVHEQYF. DNA for the CDR3: TGTGCCAGCAGCTTAGAGTTGGCTAGCGGGAGGGGGATTGTCCACGAGCAGTACTTC.

V is TRBV5-4 and J is TRBJ1-1, with D tentatively TRBD1 (6 bases). Trimming cost V 0 bases and J 1 base, with 7 bases left between them. The CDR3 is 14 amino acids. Germline CDR1 reads SGHNT; CDR2 reads YYREEE (reference sequence). The CDR3 sequence is CASSLAQGNTEAFF. The CDR3 region has the DNA TGTGCCAGCAGCTTGGCACAGGGGAACACTGAAGCTTTCTTT.

The chain employs TRBV18 and TRBJ2-1; D unresolved. This CDR3 region has 11 residues. V was pared by 3 bases and J by 5 bases, with 2 bases between. Germline assignment: CDR1 KGHSH and CDR2 LQKENI. The CDR3 DNA reads as TGTGCCAGCTCACCGGACAATGAGCAGTTCTTC. Its protein is CASSPDNEQFF. Complete variable domain (other parts from reference TRBV18 and TRBJ2-1): NAGVMQNPRHLVRRRGQEARLRCSPMKGHSHVYWYRQLPEEGLKFMVYLQKENIIDESGMPKERFSAEFPKEGPSILRIQQVVRGDSAAYFCASSPDNEQFFGPGTRLTVL.

V and J are TRBV28 and TRBJ1-5; D might be TRBD1 (5 bases). Germline V gene sequence: CDR1 MDHEN, CDR2 SYDVKM. The CDR3 totals 15 residues. Trimming removed 8 bases from V and 3 bases from J, with 17 bases in between. CDR3 nucleotide sequence: TGTGCCAGCGTTAACTCGCAGGGAGCCAATCAGCCCCAGCATTTT. Protein sequence: CASVNSQGANQPQHF.

This rearrangement joins TRBV9 to TRBJ1-1, with TRBD1 identical over 12 bases. This CDR3 contains 18 residues. Germline V CDR1 and CDR2: SGDLS, YYNGEE. Trimming cost V 4 bases and J 4 bases; bases outside gene matches: 14. In DNA form, the CDR3 reads TGTGCCAGCAGCTTAACTACCGGGACAGGGGGCTACAGCACTGAAGCTTTCTTT. Translation: CASSLTTGTGGYSTEAFF.

The genes are TRBV7-9 and TRBJ2-6, with a weak D call TRBD1 (6 bases). Germline CDR1 is SEHNR and CDR2 is FQNEAQ (reference sequence). Trimming removed 1 base from V and 3 bases from J, with 19 bases in between. CDR3 size: 19 residues. CDR3 sequence reads: CASSLEGQFIRRGANVLTF. The CDR3 bases are TGTGCCAGCAGCTTAGAGGGACAATTCATACGGCGTGGGGCCAACGTCCTGACTTTC.

This sequence joins TRBV19 and TRBJ2-1, with a possible D match to TRBD2 (5 bases). The V gene lost 7 bases and the J gene lost 7 bases, with 20 bases spanning the gap. Germline-derived CDR1 and CDR2 are LNHDA and SQIVND (reference sequence). The CDR3 spans 15 residues. CDR3: CASKAAGLTKNEQFF. CDR3 DNA: TGTGCCAGTAAAGCCGCGGGCTTAACGAAAAATGAGCAGTTCTTC. Drawing the rest from reference TRBV19 and TRBJ2-1, the complete variable domain is DGGITQSPKYLFRKEGQNVTLSCEQNLNHDAMYWYRQDPGQGLRLIYYSQIVNDFQKGDIAEGYSVSREKKESFPLTVTSAQKNPTAFYLCASKAAGLTKNEQFFGPGTRLTVL.

This clone occurred a few times. The chain is built from TRBV7-3 and TRBJ2-3; the match to TRBD2 covers 9 bases. With 0 bases clipped from V and 6 bases from J, the junction kept 4 bases outside the gene matches. The germline V gene has CDR1 SGHTA and CDR2 FQGTGA. CDR3 length equals 15 residues. DNA for the CDR3: TGTGCCAGCAGCTTAACTAGCGGGAGTCGGGATACGCAGTATTTT. Translating gives CASSLTSGSRDTQYF.

This clone has only one observation. The V gene is TRBV28, the J gene TRBJ2-3, with a possible D match to TRBD2 (6 bases). The germline V gene encodes CDR1 MDHEN and CDR2 SYDVKM. V was shortened by 7 bases and J by 8 bases, with 16 bases between the two germline ends. There are 13 residues in the CDR3. For the CDR3, the DNA is TGTGCCAGCACCCCGGGGGATGTTTTTACGCAGTATTTT. This gives the protein CASTPGDVFTQYF.

The chain carries TRBV19 and TRBJ2-1; D call uncertain. Germline values: CDR1 LNHDA, CDR2 SQIVND (reference sequence). V lost 0 bases to trimming and J lost 4 bases, with 4 bases between them. The CDR3 totals 13 residues. The CDR3 loop is CASSIERYNEQFF. CDR3 nucleotide sequence: TGTGCCAGTAGTATAGAGAGATACAATGAGCAGTTCTTC.

The chain carries TRBV2 and TRBJ2-2, with TRBD1 as a possible D gene (5 bases). Germline V lookup: CDR1 SNHLY, CDR2 FYNNEI. V lost 8 bases and J 9 bases, leaving 16 bases between the germline ends. The CDR3 has 13 amino acids. Written as DNA, the CDR3 is TGTGCCAGCTCTGAGGTGGGGCGCCGGGAGCTGTTTTTT. Translating gives CASSEVGRRELFF.

The chain uses TRBV5-4 and TRBJ1-4; TRBD1 aligns across 10 bases. Germline CDR1 is SGHNT and CDR2 is YYREEE (reference sequence). J lost 17 bases, V lost 4 bases, and 14 bases had no gene match. This CDR3 has 14 amino acids. CDR3 loop: CASSPTSTGGETFF. The CDR3 DNA reads TGTGCCAGCAGCCCGACCTCGACAGGGGGCGAGACTTTTTTT.

J is TRBJ2-7 and V is TRBV10-3; D is ambiguous. CDR1 is ENHRY, CDR2 SYGVKD, per germline. Trimming stripped 3 bases from V and 1 base from J, with 7 bases between. There are 13 residues in the CDR3. The CDR3 coding sequence is TGTGCCATCAGTGATGCCCGGTCCTACGAGCAGTACTTC. It is translated as CAISDARSYEQYF.

This clone showed up just a few times. V and J are TRBV5-6 and TRBJ1-5; no reliable D call. Germline values: CDR1 SGHDT, CDR2 YYEEEE. Trimming cost V 0 bases and J 5 bases, with 3 bases left between them. The CDR3 consists of 12 residues. DNA of the CDR3: TGTGCCAGCAGCTTGGGAGATCAGCCCCAGCATTTT. This translates into CASSLGDQPQHF.